Sequencing of this TCR beta chain was carried out in a study of STAT5B mutations in CD4+ large granular lymphocyte leukemia. This clone was observed a few times. Repertoires were generated with immunoSEQ multiplex PCR, while TCRdb's copy carries only in-frame clones and drops some. The table shows 22,000 or so clones, with around 79% occurring only once. Germline-derived CDR1 and CDR2 are MNHNS and SASEGT. V lost 4 bases and J 1 base, leaving 13 bases between the germline ends. The CDR3 is 15 residues long. This TCR was sampled from a human donor in good health. Sequenced input: CD4+ T cells from blood buffy coats. The V and J genes are TRBV6-1 and TRBJ1-1; the D is unclear. The CDR3 region is CASSARMSRNTEAFF. The DNA for the CDR3 is TGTGCCAGCAGTGCTAGGATGAGTAGGAACACTGAAGCTTTCTTT.